These 28 T cell receptor beta chains were sequenced from one sample in a study of T cell responses to AZD1222 COVID-19 vaccine. Using immunoSEQ multiplex PCR, the repertoire was profiled, and TCRdb retains in-frame clones only, with some absent. The sample lists about 190,000 clones, about 94% occurring once. Sample: peripheral blood, taken on day 0 of AZD1222 vaccination. These TCRs come from an adult in good health.

The gene calls are TRBV7-9 and TRBJ1-2, with D unresolved. V lost 5 bases and J 0 bases, leaving 4 bases between the germline ends. This CDR3 region has 12 residues. CDR1 SEHNR and CDR2 FQNEAQ come from the germline V gene (reference sequence). CDR3 sequence reads: CASSQTNYGYTF. In nucleotides, the CDR3 is TGTGCCAGCAGCCAGACTAACTATGGCTACACCTTC.

The chain is built from TRBV5-1 and TRBJ2-3, with D maybe TRBD1 (6 bases). The CDR3 spans 13 residues. Germline loops: CDR1 SGHRS, CDR2 YFSETQ. V lost 7 bases, J lost 4 bases, and 13 bases lay in between. This CDR3 is CASVSDSPDTQYF. CDR3 coding DNA: TGCGCCAGCGTATCGGACAGTCCAGATACGCAGTATTTT.

This clone was detected a few times. The J gene is TRBJ1-3, the V gene TRBV9; D remains ambiguous. The CDR3 loop spans 14 amino acids. Trimming stripped 0 bases from V and 2 bases from J, with 6 bases between. The germline CDR1 and CDR2 sequences are SGDLS and YYNGEE. The DNA for the CDR3 is TGTGCCAGCAGCGTAGGGTTTACTGGAAACACCATATATTTT. Its protein is CASSVGFTGNTIYF. Drawing the rest from reference TRBV9 and TRBJ1-3, the complete variable domain is DSGVTQTPKHLITATGQRVTLRCSPRSGDLSVYWYQQSLDQGLQFLIQYYNGEERAKGNILERFSAQQFPDLHSELNLSSLELGDSALYFCASSVGFTGNTIYFGEGSWLTVV.

The J gene is TRBJ2-1, the V gene TRBV29-1; D tentatively reads TRBD1 or TRBD2 (5 bases each). Deletions cut 5 bases from V and 8 bases from J, with 16 bases between. Germline CDR1 is SQVTM and CDR2 is ANQGSEA. This CDR3 region has 13 residues. The CDR3 spells CSVFRDAGDEQFF. DNA for the CDR3: TGCAGCGTTTTCAGGGACGCGGGCGATGAGCAGTTCTTC.

This clone was recorded once. CDR3 DNA: TGCGCCAGCAGCTTGGAAACAGGATTGGGCTATGGCTACACCTTC. Its translation: CASSLETGLGYGYTF. The V call is TRBV5-1, the J call TRBJ1-2; TRBD1 might be the D (5 bases). Germline loops: CDR1 SGHRS, CDR2 YFSETQ. CDR3 length: 15 residues. The V end lost 0 bases, the J end lost 4 bases, and 13 bases lay between the germline ends.

The chain joins TRBV19 to TRBJ1-3; D is unclear. Germline V lookup: CDR1 LNHDA, CDR2 SQIVND (reference sequence). The V and J ends lost 9 bases and 7 bases respectively, with 19 bases between them. The CDR3 covers 14 residues. In nucleotides, the CDR3 is TGTGCCAGCATGGCTGCGGAAGATCTGAACACCATATATTTT. As protein: CASMAAEDLNTIYF.

This clone came up once. The chain carries TRBV13 and TRBJ2-1; TRBD2 aligns across 12 bases. The junction had 9 bases not matched to a gene; V was cut back by 5 bases and J by 10 bases. CDR3 size: 15 residues. Germline lookup yields CDR1 PRHDT and CDR2 FYEKMQ (reference sequence). In DNA form, the CDR3 reads TGTGCCAGCAGCCCCCCGACTAGCGGGAGAGGCGAGCAGTTCTTC. Protein: CASSPPTSGRGEQFF.

This chain joins TRBV18 and TRBJ2-2; D is undetermined. Deletions cut 8 bases from V and 4 bases from J, with 14 bases between. CDR3 length: 14 residues. Germline CDR1 KGHSH, CDR2 LQKENI. The CDR3 DNA reads as TGTGCCAGCGGGCCTCTTTCGGGCACCGGGGAGCTGTTTTTT. This encodes CASGPLSGTGELFF.

This chain links TRBV19 with TRBJ2-1; D may be TRBD1 (6 bases). V lost 3 bases and J lost 5, with 11 bases in between. The CDR3 runs to 14 residues. Germline loops: CDR1 LNHDA, CDR2 SQIVND (reference sequence). CDR3 nucleotides: TGTGCCAGTAGTATGGACAGAAGCGACAATGAGCAGTTCTTC. Its protein product is CASSMDRSDNEQFF. The variable domain in full, with the rest retrieved from reference TRBV19 and TRBJ2-1, is DGGITQSPKYLFRKEGQNVTLSCEQNLNHDAMYWYRQDPGQGLRLIYYSQIVNDFQKGDIAEGYSVSREKKESFPLTVTSAQKNPTAFYLCASSMDRSDNEQFFGPGTRLTVL.

CDR3 DNA sequence: TGTGCCATCAGAGATCTTAATCAGCCCCAGCATTTT. Translating gives CAIRDLNQPQHF. The rearrangement joins TRBV10-3 to TRBJ1-5; D ambiguous. From germline, CDR1 is ENHRY and CDR2 SYGVKD. The CDR3 contains 12 residues. Trimming shortened V by 6 bases and J by 4 bases, and 7 bases separated the two germline ends.

This sequence joins TRBV5-6 and TRBJ2-1; no definite D call. The germline V gene encodes CDR1 SGHDT and CDR2 YYEEEE. V shed 0 bases and J shed 0 bases, with 10 bases lying between them. There are 16 residues in the CDR3. In DNA, the CDR3 is TGTGCCAGCAGCTTGGGTCTCGGTGGCTCCTACAATGAGCAGTTCTTC. Its protein product is CASSLGLGGSYNEQFF. Full variable domain (outside the CDR3, taken from reference TRBV5-6 and TRBJ2-1): DAGVTQSPTHLIKTRGQQVTLRCSPKSGHDTVSWYQQALGQGPQFIFQYYEEEERQRGNFPDRFSGHQFPNYSSELNVNALLLGDSALYLCASSLGLGGSYNEQFFGPGTRLTVL.

The chain recombines TRBV28 with TRBJ2-4; D perhaps matches TRBD2 (6 bases). The V gene's germline CDR1 is MDHEN and CDR2 SYDVKM. V gave up 7 bases and J gave up 1 base, with 14 bases separating them. The CDR3 extends over 15 amino acids. CDR3 in amino acids: CASTRPGVAKNIQYF. Here the CDR3 DNA reads TGTGCCAGCACCAGGCCGGGGGTTGCCAAAAACATTCAGTACTTC.

V is TRBV14 and J is TRBJ1-2; D gene uncertain. The V gene's germline CDR1 is SGHDN and CDR2 FVKESK. The CDR3 contains 14 residues. Trimming took 4 bases from V and 1 from J, leaving 10 bases between them. The CDR3 nucleotides are TGTGCCAGCAGCCCCCGGGCGGTTAACTATGGCTACACCTTC. Amino acid sequence: CASSPRAVNYGYTF.

This rearrangement joins TRBV6-5 to TRBJ2-7; D is uncertain. Trimming cost V 6 bases and J 3 bases, with 15 bases left between them. Germline V gene sequence: CDR1 MNHEY, CDR2 SVGAGI. The CDR3 spans 14 residues. CDR3 residues: CASRPQLSLYEQYF. DNA of the CDR3: TGTGCCAGCAGGCCTCAGCTGAGCCTCTACGAGCAGTACTTC.

V usage is TRBV28 and J usage is TRBJ1-4; D ambiguous. The CDR3 covers 13 residues. The germline gives CDR1 MDHEN, CDR2 SYDVKM. Trimming took off 5 bases at V and 2 bases at J, with 6 bases between the two ends. CDR3 nucleotides: TGTGCCAGCAGTATCTATACTAATGAAAAACTGTTTTTT. It encodes CASSIYTNEKLFF.

This chain joins TRBV7-8 and TRBJ2-2; the D gene is possibly TRBD2 (6 bases). The CDR3 sequence is 16 residues long. The germline V gene has CDR1 SGHVS and CDR2 FQNEAQ. The V and J ends lost 5 bases and 5 bases respectively, with 18 bases between them. The CDR3 is CASSIRTTEGTGELFF. DNA for the CDR3: TGTGCCAGCAGCATCCGGACTACCGAGGGGACCGGGGAGCTGTTTTTT.

The chain joins TRBV6-6 to TRBJ1-4; a possible D gene is TRBD1 (5 bases). Trimming took off 6 bases at V and 7 bases at J, with 15 bases between the two ends. This CDR3 is 14 amino acids long. Germline-derived CDR1 and CDR2 are MNHNY and SVGAGI (reference sequence). The CDR3 region is CASSSGPQGEKLFF. In DNA form, the CDR3 reads TGTGCCAGCAGCTCCGGGCCCCAGGGTGAAAAACTGTTTTTT.

The V gene is TRBV28, the J gene TRBJ2-3; D gene ambiguous. The V end lost 5 bases, the J end lost 6 bases, and 15 bases lay between the germline ends. This CDR3 is built from 14 residues. Germline CDR1 reads MDHEN; CDR2 reads SYDVKM. CDR3 protein: CASSNAGIHDTQYF. CDR3 nucleotides: TGTGCCAGCAGTAACGCTGGGATCCACGATACGCAGTATTTT.

The gene calls are TRBV19 and TRBJ1-1; tentatively, D is TRBD1 (5 bases). Trimming took off 4 bases at V and 0 bases at J, with 12 bases between the two ends. The CDR3 extends over 15 amino acids. Germline assignment: CDR1 LNHDA and CDR2 SQIVND (reference sequence). The CDR3 region is CASSTSGTLNTEAFF. The CDR3 DNA reads TGTGCCAGTAGTACCTCCGGGACCCTGAACACTGAAGCTTTCTTT.

The chain has TRBV7-3 and TRBJ2-1; maybe TRBD1 (6 bases). The V end lost 5 bases, the J end lost 5 bases, and 19 bases lay between the germline ends. Germline CDR1 reads SGHTA; CDR2 reads FQGTGA. The CDR3 is 16 amino acids. DNA for the CDR3: TGTGCCAGCAGCGAAGGCTGGGACACCAAAGACAATGAGCAGTTCTTC. Residues: CASSEGWDTKDNEQFF.

V and J are TRBV5-1 and TRBJ2-5; 7 nucleotides agree with TRBD1. CDR1 is SGHRS and CDR2 is YFSETQ in the germline V gene. The CDR3 has 15 amino acids. With V trimmed by 4 bases and J by 2 bases, 8 bases remained unmatched. The CDR3, as DNA: TGCGCCAGCAGCCGACAGGGTAGGGGGCAAGAGACCCAGTACTTC. Amino acid sequence: CASSRQGRGQETQYF.

In the case of this clone: Sequence at one end of the junction differs from germline and may be a read error. The chain has TRBV30 and TRBJ2-5; 8 nucleotides line up with TRBD1. Germline V gives CDR1 GTSNPN, CDR2 SVGIG (reference sequence). The length of the CDR3 is 14 residues. CDR3 DNA sequence: TGTGCCTGGAATGACAGGGGTGGATGGGAGATCCAGTACTTC. Protein sequence: CAWNDRGGWEIQYF.

This chain joins TRBV19 and TRBJ1-5; 9 nucleotides align to TRBD1. The CDR3 runs 15 residues. The germline V gene encodes CDR1 LNHDA and CDR2 SQIVND (reference sequence). The V and J ends lost 7 bases and 3 bases, in that order; junction bases with no gene match: 7. The CDR3 bases are TGTGCCAGTACCAGGACAGGGGTGTACAATCAGCCCCAGCATTTT. This codes for CASTRTGVYNQPQHF.

The chain combines TRBV10-3 with TRBJ1-1, with a tentative D call TRBD1 (6 bases). Germline-derived CDR1 and CDR2 are ENHRY and SYGVKD. CDR3 length equals 13 residues. Trimming removed 5 bases from V and 6 bases from J, with 13 bases in between. This CDR3 is CAISPGGSAEAFF. CDR3 DNA sequence: TGTGCCATCAGTCCGGGGGGCAGCGCTGAAGCTTTCTTT.

J is TRBJ1-5 and V is TRBV1. TRBV1 is assigned pseudogene status. CDR3 length equals 17 residues. The CDR3 protein is CTSSQEGGRISNQPQHF. The CDR3 nucleotides read TGCACCAGCAGCCAAGAGGGGGGGCGCATAAGCAATCAGCCCCAGCATTTT.

The rearrangement uses TRBV6-5 and TRBJ2-3, with TRBD1 identical over 7 bases. The CDR3 is 14 amino acids. The germline V gene has CDR1 MNHEY and CDR2 SVGAGI. After removal of 8 bases from V and 2 bases from J, the junction contained 7 bases not matched to a gene. CDR3 nucleotides: TGTGCCAGCGGTAAGACAGGGTACACAGATACGCAGTATTTT. This codes for CASGKTGYTDTQYF.

This chain uses TRBV4-1 with TRBJ1-6; D might be TRBD1 (5 bases). The CDR3 loop spans 14 amino acids. Germline V gene data show CDR1 as MGHRA and CDR2 as YSYEKL. V was clipped by 6 bases and J by 11 bases, with 17 bases between them. CDR3 sequence (DNA): TGCGCCAGCAGGGGACCTCGGACCGGTACACCCCTCCACTTT. Translating it yields CASRGPRTGTPLHF.

This chain joins TRBV6-2 or TRBV6-3 and TRBJ2-7; tentatively, D is TRBD1 (5 bases). From germline, CDR1 is MNHEY and CDR2 SVGEGT. This CDR3 has 13 residues. Trimming left V 4 bases short and J 6 bases short, with 13 bases between. The CDR3 region has the DNA TGTGCCAGCAGTTGGGGTAGGGGTCTCGAGCAGTACTTC. Its translation: CASSWGRGLEQYF.